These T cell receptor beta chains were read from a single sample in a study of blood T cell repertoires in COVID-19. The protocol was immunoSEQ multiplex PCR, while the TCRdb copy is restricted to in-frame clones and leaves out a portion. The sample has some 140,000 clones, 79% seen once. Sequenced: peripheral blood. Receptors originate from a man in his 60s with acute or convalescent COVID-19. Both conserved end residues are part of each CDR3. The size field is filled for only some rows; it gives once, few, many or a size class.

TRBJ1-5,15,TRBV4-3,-,CASSQDQGTEQPQHF
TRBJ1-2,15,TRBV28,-,CASSSTGLANYGYTF
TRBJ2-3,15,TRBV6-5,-,CASSPTGGTADTQYF
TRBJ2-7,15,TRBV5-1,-,CASSLQDSSSYEQYF
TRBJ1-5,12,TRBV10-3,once,CASGEDNQPQHF
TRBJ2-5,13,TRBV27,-,CARGDRARETQYF
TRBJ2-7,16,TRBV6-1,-,CASSVSGTGAFYEQYF
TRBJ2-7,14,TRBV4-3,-,CASSQDGGTYEQYF
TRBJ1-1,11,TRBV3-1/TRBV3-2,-,CASLGADVAFF
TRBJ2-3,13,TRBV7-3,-,CASSLRAEGTQYF
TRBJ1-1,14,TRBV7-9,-,CASSSRGGYTEAFF
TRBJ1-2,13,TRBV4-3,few,CASSQGEGGGYTF
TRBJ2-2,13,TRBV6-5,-,CASSPFTAGELFF
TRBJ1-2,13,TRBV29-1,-,CSVDLDGARGYTF
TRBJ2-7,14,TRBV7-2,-,CASSSLGRGSEQYF
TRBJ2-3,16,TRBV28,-,CASSFPPQGPTDTQYF
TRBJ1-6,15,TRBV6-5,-,CASRPGTGGQSPLHF
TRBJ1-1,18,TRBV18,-,CASSPKLGLPNVGTEAFF
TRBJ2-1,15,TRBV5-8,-,CASSLGDFSYNEQFF
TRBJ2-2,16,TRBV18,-,CASSPSAARDTGELFF
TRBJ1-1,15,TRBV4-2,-,CASRGLGGQDTEAFF
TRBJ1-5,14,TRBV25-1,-,CASSETGVTQPQHF
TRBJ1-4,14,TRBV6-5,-,CASRPTVTNEKLFF
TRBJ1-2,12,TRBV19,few,CASSIREYGYTF
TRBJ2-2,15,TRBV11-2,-,CASSLGQGLAGELFF
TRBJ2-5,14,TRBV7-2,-,CASSLGLAQETQYF
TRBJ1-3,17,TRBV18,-,CASSPGQALTSGNTIYF
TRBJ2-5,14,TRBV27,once,CASSLLWGGRTQYF
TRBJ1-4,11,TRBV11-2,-,CASQGNEKLFF